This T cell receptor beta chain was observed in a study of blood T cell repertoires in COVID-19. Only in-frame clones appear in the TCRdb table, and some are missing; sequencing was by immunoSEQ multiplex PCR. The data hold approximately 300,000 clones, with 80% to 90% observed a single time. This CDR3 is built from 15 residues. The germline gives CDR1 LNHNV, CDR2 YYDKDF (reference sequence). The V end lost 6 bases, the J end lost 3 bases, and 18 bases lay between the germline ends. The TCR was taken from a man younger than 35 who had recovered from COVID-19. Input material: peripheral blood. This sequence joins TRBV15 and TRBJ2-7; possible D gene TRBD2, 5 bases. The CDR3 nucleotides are TGTGCCACCAGTCCGACTATTTTCGACCACTACGAGCAGTACTTC. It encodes CATSPTIFDHYEQYF.